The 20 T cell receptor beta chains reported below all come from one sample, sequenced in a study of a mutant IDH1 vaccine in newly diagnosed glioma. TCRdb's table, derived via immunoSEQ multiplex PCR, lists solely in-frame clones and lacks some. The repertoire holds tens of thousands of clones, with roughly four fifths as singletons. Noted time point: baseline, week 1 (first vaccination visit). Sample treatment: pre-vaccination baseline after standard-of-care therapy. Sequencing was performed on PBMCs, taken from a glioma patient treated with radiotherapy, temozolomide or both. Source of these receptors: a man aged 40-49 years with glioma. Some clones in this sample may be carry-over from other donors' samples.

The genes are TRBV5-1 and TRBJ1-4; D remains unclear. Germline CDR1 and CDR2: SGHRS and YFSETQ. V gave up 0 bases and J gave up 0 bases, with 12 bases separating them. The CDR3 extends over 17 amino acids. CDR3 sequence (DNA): TGCGCCAGCAGCTTGGATGCAGGTCCTGCAACTAATGAAAAACTGTTTTTT. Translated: CASSLDAGPATNEKLFF.

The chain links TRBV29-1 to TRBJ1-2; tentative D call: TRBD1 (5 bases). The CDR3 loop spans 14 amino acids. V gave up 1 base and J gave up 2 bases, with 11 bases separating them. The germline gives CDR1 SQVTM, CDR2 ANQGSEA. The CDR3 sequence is CSVEGTGLNYGYTF. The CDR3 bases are TGCAGCGTTGAAGGTACGGGGCTAAACTATGGCTACACCTTC.

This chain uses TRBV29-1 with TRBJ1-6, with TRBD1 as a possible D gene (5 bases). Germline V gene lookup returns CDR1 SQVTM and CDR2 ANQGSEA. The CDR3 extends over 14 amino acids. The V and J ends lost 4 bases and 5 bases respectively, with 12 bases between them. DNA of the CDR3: TGCAGCGTTGCGGATACAGGAGATAATTCACCCCTCCACTTT. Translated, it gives CSVADTGDNSPLHF.

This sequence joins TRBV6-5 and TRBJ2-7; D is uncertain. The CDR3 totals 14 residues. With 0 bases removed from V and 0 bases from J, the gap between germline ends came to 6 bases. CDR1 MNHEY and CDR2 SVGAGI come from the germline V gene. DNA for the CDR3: TGTGCCAGCAGTTACTCCAGCCCCTCCTACGAGCAGTACTTC. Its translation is CASSYSSPSYEQYF.

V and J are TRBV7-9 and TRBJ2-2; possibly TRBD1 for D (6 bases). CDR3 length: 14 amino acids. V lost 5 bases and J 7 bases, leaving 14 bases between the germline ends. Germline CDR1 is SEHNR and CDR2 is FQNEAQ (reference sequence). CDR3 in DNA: TGTGCCAGCAGCCCTGGACAGAAATTCGGGGAGCTGTTTTTT. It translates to CASSPGQKFGELFF.

CDR3 in DNA: TGTGCCAGCAAAAACCGAGGCAGCTATGGCTACACCTTC. Amino acids: CASKNRGSYGYTF. V is TRBV6-6 and J is TRBJ1-2; D gene ambiguous. V lost 7 bases and J 4 bases, leaving 13 bases between the germline ends. Germline V gives CDR1 MNHNY, CDR2 SVGAGI (reference sequence). The CDR3 extends over 13 amino acids.

CDR3 sequence: CASSHTSYEQFF. The CDR3 region has the DNA TGTGCCAGCAGCCATACTAGCTATGAGCAGTTCTTC. The V call is TRBV14, the J call TRBJ2-1; weak D call: TRBD2 (6 bases). The CDR3 is made up of 12 amino acids. The germline V gene has CDR1 SGHDN and CDR2 FVKESK. Between the trimmed V and J ends, which lost 3 bases and 8 bases, there was a span of 8 bases. Full variable domain (remainder filled in from reference TRBV14 and TRBJ2-1): EAGVTQFPSHSVIEKGQTVTLRCDPISGHDNLYWYRRVMGKEIKFLLHFVKESKQDESGMPNNRFLAERTGGTYSTLKVQPAELEDSGVYFCASSHTSYEQFFGPGTRLTVL.

The DNA of the CDR3 is TGTGCCAGCAGTCCTTGGACAGGGCGACGGAACAATGAGCAGTTCTTC. Translation: CASSPWTGRRNNEQFF. The V and J genes are TRBV27 and TRBJ2-1; 8 bases are shared with TRBD1. Germline V gene lookup returns CDR1 MNHEY and CDR2 SMNVEV (reference sequence). The CDR3 is made up of 16 amino acids. With V trimmed by 5 bases and J by 5 bases, 11 bases remained unmatched.

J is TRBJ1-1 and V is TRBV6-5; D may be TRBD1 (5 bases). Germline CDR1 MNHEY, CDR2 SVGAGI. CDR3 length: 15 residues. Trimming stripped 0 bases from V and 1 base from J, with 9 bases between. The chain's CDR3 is CASSYSSQGNTEAFF. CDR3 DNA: TGTGCCAGCAGTTACTCATCCCAGGGGAACACTGAAGCTTTCTTT.

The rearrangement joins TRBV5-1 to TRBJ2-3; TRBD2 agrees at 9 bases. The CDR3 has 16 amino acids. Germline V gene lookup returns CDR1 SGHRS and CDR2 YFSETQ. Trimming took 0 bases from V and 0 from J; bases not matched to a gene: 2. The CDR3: CASSLDSGGSTDTQYF. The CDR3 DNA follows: TGCGCCAGCAGCTTGGATAGCGGGGGTAGCACAGATACGCAGTATTTT.

Here the CDR3 DNA reads TGTGCCAGCTCATCCGGACAGTCTAATGAAAAACTGTTTTTT. It codes for CASSSGQSNEKLFF. The J gene is TRBJ1-4, the V gene TRBV18; tentative D call: TRBD1 (6 bases). This CDR3 is built from 14 residues. Trimming took off 5 bases at V and 3 bases at J, with 10 bases between the two ends. Germline V gives CDR1 KGHSH, CDR2 LQKENI.

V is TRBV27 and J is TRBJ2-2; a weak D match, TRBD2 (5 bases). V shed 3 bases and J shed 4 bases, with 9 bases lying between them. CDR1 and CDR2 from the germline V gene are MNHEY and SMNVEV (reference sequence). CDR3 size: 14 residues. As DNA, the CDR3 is TGTGCCAGCAGTTTCATGCGGGCCACCGGGGAGCTGTTTTTT. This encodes CASSFMRATGELFF.

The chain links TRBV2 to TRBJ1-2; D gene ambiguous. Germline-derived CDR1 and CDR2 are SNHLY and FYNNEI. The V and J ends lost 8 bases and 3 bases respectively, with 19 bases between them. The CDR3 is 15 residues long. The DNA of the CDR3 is TGTGCCAGCCGAAGAGGCTCAACCGGCGACTATGGCTACACCTTC. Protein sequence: CASRRGSTGDYGYTF.

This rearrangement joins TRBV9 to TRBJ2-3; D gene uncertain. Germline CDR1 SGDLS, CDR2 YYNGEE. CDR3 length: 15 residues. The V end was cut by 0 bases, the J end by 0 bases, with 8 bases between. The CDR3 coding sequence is TGTGCCAGCAGCGTAGTGGGCGGTAGCACAGATACGCAGTATTTT. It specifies CASSVVGGSTDTQYF.

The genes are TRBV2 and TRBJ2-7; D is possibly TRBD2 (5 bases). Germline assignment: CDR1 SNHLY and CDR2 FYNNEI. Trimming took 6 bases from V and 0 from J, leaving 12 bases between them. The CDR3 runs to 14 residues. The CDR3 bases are TGTGCCAGCAGGAGCAACGGACTCTCCTACGAGCAGTACTTC. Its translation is CASRSNGLSYEQYF.

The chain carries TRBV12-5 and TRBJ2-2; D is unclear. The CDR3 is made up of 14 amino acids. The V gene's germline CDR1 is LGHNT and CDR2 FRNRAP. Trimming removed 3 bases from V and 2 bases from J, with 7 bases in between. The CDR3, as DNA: TGTGCTAGTGGTTTCGCGCCTAACACCGGGGAGCTGTTTTTT. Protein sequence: CASGFAPNTGELFF.

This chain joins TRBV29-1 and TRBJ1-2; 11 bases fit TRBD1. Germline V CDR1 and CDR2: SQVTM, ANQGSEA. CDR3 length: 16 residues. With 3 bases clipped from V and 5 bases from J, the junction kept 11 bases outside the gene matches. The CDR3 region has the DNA TGCAGCGTTGACCCCTTCGGACAGGGGGCGGGGTATGGCTACACCTTC. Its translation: CSVDPFGQGAGYGYTF.

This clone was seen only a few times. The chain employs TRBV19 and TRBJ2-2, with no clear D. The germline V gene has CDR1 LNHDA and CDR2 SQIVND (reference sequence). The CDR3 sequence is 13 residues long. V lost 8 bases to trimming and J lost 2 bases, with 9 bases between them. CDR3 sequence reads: CASGWGNTGELFF. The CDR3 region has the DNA TGTGCCAGTGGGTGGGGAAACACCGGGGAGCTGTTTTTT.

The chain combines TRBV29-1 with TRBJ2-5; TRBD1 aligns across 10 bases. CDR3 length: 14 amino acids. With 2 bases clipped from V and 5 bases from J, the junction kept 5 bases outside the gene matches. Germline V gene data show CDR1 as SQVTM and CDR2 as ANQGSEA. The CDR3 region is CSVEPTGGRETQYF. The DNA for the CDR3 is TGCAGCGTTGAACCGACAGGGGGCAGGGAGACCCAGTACTTC.

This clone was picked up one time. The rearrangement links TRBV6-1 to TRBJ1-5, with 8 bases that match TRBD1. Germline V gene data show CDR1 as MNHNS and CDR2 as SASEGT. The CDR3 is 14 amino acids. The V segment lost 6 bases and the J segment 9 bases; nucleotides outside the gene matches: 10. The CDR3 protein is CASRADRGRGPQHF. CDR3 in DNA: TGTGCCAGCAGGGCTGACAGGGGAAGAGGGCCCCAGCATTTT.